This entry lists 32 T cell receptor delta chains sequenced from one sample in a study of gamma delta lymphoproliferative disorders and STAT genes. TCRdb reran clone calling via CATT on the multiplex PCR reads. This table holds 2,500 to 3,500 delta-chain clones, roughly 1.2% found once. Sequencing used genomic DNA taken from PBMCs of patients and controls. What was sequenced was blood. These receptors all stem from a human donor in good health.

This clone came up a few times. TCRdb's protein for this DNA is that of a much larger clone and differs from the translation at residue 9, likely a read error; the protein shown is the DNA translation. Here the CDR3 reads CACDPLLVQGDGYTDKLIF. In DNA form, the CDR3 reads TGTGCCTGTGACCCCCTACTCGTACAGGGGGATGGATACACCGATAAACTCATCTTT. This rearrangement joins TRDV2 to TRDJ1; 7 nucleotides agree with TRDD3. CDR3 length equals 19 residues. With 3 bases clipped from V and 0 bases from J, the junction kept 18 bases outside the gene matches. The germline gives CDR1 GEAIGNYY, CDR2 EKD.

To note about this clone: The protein in TCRdb stems from a much larger clone and differs at residue 12 from this DNA's translation, likely a read error; here the protein is translated from the DNA. The chain combines TRDV2 with TRDJ1, with TRDD3 matching 11 bases. The V gene's germline CDR1 is GEAIGNYY and CDR2 EKD. The CDR3 spans 17 residues. The ends lost 3 bases at V and 3 bases at J; junction bases unmatched: 11. CDR3 amino acids: CACDPLGDNSYADKLIF. CDR3 coding DNA: TGTGCCTGTGACCCACTGGGGGATAATTCGTACGCCGATAAACTCATCTTT.

CDR3 loop: CASLCLPTGGYLYTDKLIF. DNA for the CDR3: TGTGCTTCATTGTGCCTTCCTACTGGGGGATACCTGTACACCGATAAACTCATCTTT. The V gene was left uncalled, and the J gene is TRDJ1; the D segment call TRDD3 is taken from the table without a DNA check. This CDR3 is built from 19 residues.

There are a few counts of this clone. Since a far larger clone is one base different, this is likely a read error. This sample also contains other DNA sequences that code for the same CDR3. The CDR3 DNA reads TGTGCTCTTGGGGAACGAACTTATTATTCCTACGCCCCGACGGGGCTTTCGGACACCGATAAACTCATCTTT. The encoded protein is CALGERTYYSYAPTGLSDTDKLIF. V is TRDV1 and J is TRDJ1; the match to TRDD2 covers 7 bases. There are 24 residues in the CDR3. V shed 1 base and J 0 bases; nucleotides not matched to a gene: 29. Per the germline V gene, CDR1 is TSWWSYY and CDR2 is QGS.

Concerning this clone: A far larger clone is a single base away, which makes a read error likely. The rearrangement joins TRDV1 to TRDJ1, with TRDD2 as a possible D gene (5 bases). The CDR3 runs 24 residues. Germline V gene lookup returns CDR1 TSWWSYY and CDR2 QGS. V gave up 2 bases and J gave up 2 bases, with 39 bases separating them. CDR3 coding DNA: TGTGCTCTTGGGGAAAGGCTGCCCCACCTTCTTGTACTCATCCAGAAGGGTAGGACCGATAAACTCATCTTT. This gives the protein CALGERLPHLLVLIQKGRTDKLIF.

About this clone itself: A read error likely explains this, since a far larger clone differs by one base. Other DNA variants within this sample encode the same CDR3. The V call is TRDV2, the J call TRDJ1; D possibly corresponds to TRDD3 (6 bases). The CDR3 sequence is 17 residues long. The ends were cut back, 3 bases at V and 2 bases at J, with 21 bases in the middle. CDR1 and CDR2 from the germline V gene are GEAIGNYY and EKD. CDR3 bases: TGTGCCTGTGACGAAGTCTCCGTATTGGGGGTGACCGATAAACTCATCTTT. It translates to CACDEVSVLGVTDKLIF.

In the case of this clone: TCRdb attributes to this sequence the protein of a much larger clone, which differs from the DNA translation at residue 3; a read error is likely, and the protein displayed is translated from the DNA. V gene TRAV29/DV5 combines with J gene TRDJ1; a possible D gene is TRDD3 (6 bases). The germline CDR1 and CDR2 sequences are NSMFDY and ISSIKDK. The CDR3 has 15 amino acids. The DNA for the CDR3 is TGTGCAACAAGCATTCTGGGGTCCCACACCGATAAACTCATCTTT. Amino acid sequence: CATSILGSHTDKLIF.

This clone was picked up a small number of times. The protein that TCRdb holds for this DNA derives from a much larger clone and differs from the translated DNA at residue 14, which likely indicates a read error; the protein shown here is translated from the DNA. J is TRDJ3 and V is TRDV2, with D possibly being TRDD3 (6 bases). The CDR3 is made up of 18 amino acids. CDR1 is GEAIGNYY, CDR2 EKD, per germline. For the CDR3, the DNA is TGTGCCTGTGACACCCTTGGGGGCAGCTCCTGGGACACCCAACAGATGTTTTTC. This codes for CACDTLGGSSWDTQQMFF.

A remark on this clone: The protein TCRdb lists belongs to a much larger clone and differs from this DNA's translation at residue 7, which points to a read error; the protein shown is made from the DNA. The V gene is TRDV2, the J gene TRDJ3, with D maybe TRDD3 (6 bases). The CDR3 extends over 17 amino acids. CDR1 is GEAIGNYY and CDR2 is EKD in the germline V gene. V lost 4 bases and J lost 2, with 14 bases in between. Here the CDR3 reads CACEGGRLAWDTRQMFF. As DNA, the CDR3 is TGTGCCTGTGAAGGGGGGAGGCTGGCCTGGGACACCCGACAGATGTTTTTC.

As regards this clone: TCRdb has a much larger clone's protein, which differs at residue 14 from the translation of this DNA, likely because of a read error; what is shown is the protein translated from the DNA. The chain uses TRDV2 and TRDJ1, with 9 bases that match TRDD3. The CDR3 consists of 17 residues. Germline V gene lookup returns CDR1 GEAIGNYY and CDR2 EKD. The CDR3 loop is CACDALSTGGHTDELIF. DNA for the CDR3: TGTGCCTGTGACGCCCTTAGTACTGGGGGACACACCGATGAACTCATCTTT.

As to this clone: A far more abundant clone sits one base away, making this likely a read error. Other DNA sequences in this specimen translate into the identical CDR3. The chain carries TRDV2 and TRDJ1, with TRDD3 matching 9 bases. This CDR3 is built from 16 residues. V was pared by 3 bases and J by 3 bases, with 10 bases of the junction left unmatched. CDR1 is GEAIGNYY and CDR2 is EKD in the germline V gene. This chain's CDR3 is CACDLLGDKDADKLIF. CDR3 DNA sequence: TGTGCCTGTGACCTATTGGGGGATAAGGATGCCGATAAACTCATCTTT.

To note about this clone: One base separates it from a far larger clone, so it is likely a read error. At the DNA level, this CDR3 is encoded by other sequences in the same sample as well. This chain uses TRDV2 with TRDJ1; 11 bases match TRDD3. The CDR3 consists of 19 residues. Germline CDR1 GEAIGNYY, CDR2 EKD. CDR3 DNA: TGTGCCTGCGACACGCTAAATGGGGGATACGCGTTTTCTGTCGATAAACTCATCTTT. This encodes CACDTLNGGYAFSVDKLIF.

As for this clone: A far larger clone is one nucleotide away, so this likely arose from a read error. Within the sample, other DNA sequences also encode this same CDR3. This rearrangement joins TRDV2 to TRDJ1; D ambiguous. From germline, CDR1 is GEAIGNYY and CDR2 EKD. Trimming removed 4 bases from V and 0 bases from J, with 14 bases in between. The CDR3 loop spans 15 amino acids. CDR3 protein: CACDTVSGHTDKLIF. CDR3 sequence (DNA): TGTGCCTGTGATACCGTTTCGGGGCACACCGATAAACTCATCTTT.

The J gene corresponds to TRDJ3; a V gene call is absent; the table gives TRDD3 as D, unverified against the DNA. This CDR3 is built from 24 residues. The chain's CDR3 is CASLCLPTSGGYESPSWDTRQMFF. The CDR3 DNA follows: TGTGCTTCATTGTGCCTTCCTACGTCTGGGGGATACGAATCGCCCTCCTGGGACACCCGACAGATGTTTTTC.

This clone was detected only a few times. This likely reflects a read error, since a far larger clone is one base away. The sample holds other DNA sequences that translate to the same CDR3. V usage is TRDV2 and J usage is TRDJ1, with 11 bases identical to TRDD3. The ends lost 0 bases at V and 3 bases at J; junction bases unmatched: 20. The V gene's germline CDR1 is GEAIGNYY and CDR2 EKD. The CDR3 runs to 21 residues. In DNA, the CDR3 is TGTGCCTGTGACACCGTCTCGACAGACAGGGTTTACTGGGGGATATCCGATAAACTCATCTTT. Amino acid sequence: CACDTVSTDRVYWGISDKLIF.

This clone was picked up a small number of times. A far more abundant clone sits one base away, making this likely a read error. This chain uses TRDV2 with TRDJ1; a possible D gene is TRDD3 (6 bases). Germline CDR1 GEAIGNYY, CDR2 EKD. The CDR3 extends over 15 amino acids. Trimming shortened V by 5 bases and J by 0 bases, and 15 bases separated the two germline ends. The chain's CDR3 is CACGILGTNTDKLIF. CDR3 coding DNA: TGTGCCTGTGGCATCCTGGGGACGAACACCGATAAACTCATCTTT.

A few counts support this clone. The protein given by TCRdb reflects a much larger clone and differs at residue 3 from this DNA's translation, likely from a read error; the protein shown is the DNA's translation. This rearrangement joins TRDV2 to TRDJ1, with 11 bases fitting TRDD3. Germline assignment: CDR1 GEAIGNYY and CDR2 EKD. There are 17 residues in the CDR3. Unmatched junction bases numbered 14, after V lost 9 bases and J lost 0 bases. As DNA, the CDR3 is TGTGCCGGTGGAGAACTGGGGGATATAGGGCACACCGATAAACTCATCTTT. Its protein is CAGGELGDIGHTDKLIF.

The table lists this clone with a few counts. TCRdb's protein for this DNA is that of a much larger clone and differs from the translation at residue 4, likely a read error; the protein shown is the DNA translation. The chain is built from TRDV2 and TRDJ1; 12 nucleotides align to TRDD3. CDR1 GEAIGNYY and CDR2 EKD come from the germline V gene. V lost 6 bases and J lost 0; bases outside the gene matches: 13. The CDR3 runs to 18 residues. CDR3 protein: CACNPVLGDTTYTDKLIF. The CDR3 DNA reads TGTGCCTGTAACCCCGTACTGGGGGATACCACGTACACCGATAAACTCATCTTT.

Concerning this clone: The protein held in TCRdb is that of a much larger clone and does not match this DNA's translation at residue 5, likely because of a read error; the protein shown is translated from the DNA. The chain recombines TRDV2 with TRDJ1; 9 bases match TRDD3. This CDR3 contains 16 residues. Germline V gives CDR1 GEAIGNYY, CDR2 EKD. V was pared by 2 bases and J by 0 bases, with 6 bases of the junction left unmatched. CDR3 loop: CACDILLGEYTDKLIF. The CDR3 DNA reads TGTGCCTGTGACATCCTACTGGGGGAGTACACCGATAAACTCATCTTT.

There are a few counts of this clone. It is likely a read error: a sequence one base away is far more abundant. The same CDR3 can be traced to other DNA sequences in this sample. This chain joins TRDV2 and TRDJ3, with TRDD3 identical over 13 bases. In germline, CDR1 is GEAIGNYY, CDR2 EKD. CDR3 length: 20 amino acids. In DNA form, the CDR3 reads TGTGCTTGTGACACCGTACTGGGGGATACGAGCTCCTGGGACACCCGACAGATGTTTTTC. Its translation is CACDTVLGDTSSWDTRQMFF.

There are a few counts of this clone. For this DNA, TCRdb reports the protein of a much larger clone, which diverges at residue 6, most likely from a read error; the protein presented here is translated directly from the DNA. The chain is built from TRDV2 and TRDJ3; 12 nucleotides line up with TRDD3. Germline V CDR1 and CDR2: GEAIGNYY, EKD. V lost 4 bases, J lost 0 bases, and 9 bases stayed unmatched. CDR3 size: 20 residues. In nucleotides, the CDR3 is TGTGCCTGTGATGCCGACTGGGGGATACTGGGCTCCTGGGACACCCGACAGATGTTTTTC. Amino acids: CACDADWGILGSWDTRQMFF.

This clone has only a few counts. The mismatch at residue 12 between this DNA's translation and the TCRdb protein of a much larger clone likely reflects a read error; the protein shown is translated from the DNA. This chain connects TRDV2 to TRDJ1, with TRDD3 matching over 11 bases. Per the germline V gene, CDR1 is GEAIGNYY and CDR2 is EKD. J lost 8 bases, V lost 4 bases, and 14 bases had no gene match. The CDR3 runs to 16 residues. For the CDR3, the DNA is TGTGCCTGTGATCGTGTCGGTGGGGGATACGCGACAAAACTCATCTTT. Its translation is CACDRVGGGYATKLIF.

This clone is large by share. The same CDR3 also results from other DNA sequences found in this sample. The chain combines TRDV2 with TRDJ1, with 9 positions matching TRDD3. The CDR3 runs 16 residues. The germline gives CDR1 GEAIGNYY, CDR2 EKD. J gave up 1 base and V 0 bases, and 5 bases lay outside the gene matches. CDR3: CACDTVTGGPTDKLIF. CDR3 DNA: TGTGCCTGTGACACCGTCACTGGGGGACCCACCGATAAACTCATCTTT.

In the case of this clone: A read error likely explains this, since a far larger clone differs by one base. Other DNA sequences of this sample code for an identical CDR3. V gene TRDV2 combines with J gene TRDJ1, with 11 bases identical to TRDD3. The CDR3 is 16 amino acids. Germline-derived CDR1 and CDR2 are GEAIGNYY and EKD. Here the CDR3 reads CACDLLGDKDADKLIF. As DNA, the CDR3 is TGTGCCTGTGACCTACTGGGGGATAAGGATGCCGACAAACTCATCTTT.

This clone was counted only a few times. The TCRdb protein, from a much larger clone, departs from this DNA's translation at residue 4, likely by read error; the protein shown derives from the DNA. The chain has TRDV2 and TRDJ1; 12 bases fit TRDD3. This CDR3 region has 16 residues. Germline CDR1 GEAIGNYY, CDR2 EKD. The CDR3, as DNA: TGTGCCTGTGGCACCGTAGGTACTGGGGGATACAATAAACTCATCTTT. Translated, it gives CACGTVGTGGYNKLIF.

This clone was counted a few times. TCRdb shows a much larger clone's protein in place of this DNA's translation, and the two differ at residue 11, likely through a read error; the protein shown is translated from the DNA. This chain joins TRDV2 and TRDJ3, with D possibly TRDD3 on 5 matching bases. Germline CDR1 GEAIGNYY, CDR2 EKD. This CDR3 contains 17 residues. The CDR3 DNA sequence: TGTGCCTGTGAAGGGGGGGGGCTGGCCTGGGTCACCCGACAGATGTTTTTC. Protein: CACEGGGLAWVTRQMFF.

Concerning this clone itself: TCRdb pairs this DNA with a much larger clone's protein that differs at residue 11, likely a read error; the protein shown was translated from the DNA. The genes are TRDV2 and TRDJ1, with TRDD3 identical over 9 bases. CDR1 and CDR2 from the germline V gene are GEAIGNYY and EKD. The CDR3 is made up of 15 amino acids. The CDR3 DNA reads TGTGCCTGTGACAGCCTGGGGGATTTTACCGGTAAACTCATCTTT. This sequence encodes CACDSLGDFTGKLIF.

By share, this clone ranks as medium-sized. This sample includes further DNA sequences coding for the same CDR3. Although no V gene was called, TRDJ1 is the J gene; the D call of TRDD3 is as the table states it, not checked on the DNA. The CDR3 totals 18 residues. As DNA, the CDR3 is TGTGCTCTTGGGGAACCCGCCTTCCTACGCGTACGAGCCGATAAACTCATCTTT. This encodes CALGEPAFLRVRADKLIF.

Regarding this clone: This likely came from a read error, as a far larger clone is one base away. The V gene is TRDV2, the J gene TRDJ1, with 12 nucleotides matching TRDD3. This CDR3 has 25 amino acids. J gave up 3 bases and V 0 bases, and 31 bases lay outside the gene matches. Germline values: CDR1 GEAIGNYY, CDR2 EKD. CDR3: CACDTVSTFPWVLGDTVATPDKLIF. Here the CDR3 DNA reads TGTGCCTGTGACACCGTATCTACCTTTCCTTGGGTACTGGGGGATACAGTTGCTACTCCCGATAAACTCATCTTT.

This clone is large by share. The same CDR3 also results from other DNA sequences found in this sample. In nucleotides, the CDR3 is TGTGCCTGTGACAGCGTTGGGGGATCTTTCACCGATAAACTCATCTTT. Residues: CACDSVGGSFTDKLIF. The rearrangement uses TRDV2 and TRDJ1; 8 bases match TRDD3. The CDR3 loop spans 16 amino acids. The V segment lost 2 bases and the J segment 1 base; nucleotides outside the gene matches: 8. CDR1 and CDR2 from the germline V gene are GEAIGNYY and EKD.

With regard to this clone: The protein TCRdb gives is from a much larger clone and does not agree with this DNA's translation at residue 10, likely a read error; the protein shown here comes from the DNA. The V call is TRDV2, the J call TRDJ1; the match to TRDD3 covers 10 bases. Germline loops: CDR1 GEAIGNYY, CDR2 EKD. V lost 2 bases, J lost 7 bases, and 6 bases stayed unmatched. The CDR3 totals 14 residues. The CDR3 loop reads CACDSWGISGKLIF. In DNA, the CDR3 is TGTGCCTGTGACAGCTGGGGGATAAGCGGTAAACTCATCTTT.

This clone has a handful of counts. The protein held in TCRdb is that of a much larger clone and does not match this DNA's translation at residue 11, likely because of a read error; the protein shown is translated from the DNA. The chain employs TRDV2 and TRDJ1; 7 nucleotides line up with TRDD3. Germline V gene sequence: CDR1 GEAIGNYY, CDR2 EKD. The trim removed 3 bases at V and 3 bases at J, leaving 15 bases unmatched. CDR3 size: 17 residues. The CDR3 DNA sequence: TGTGCCTGTGACGCGTTACATCTGACTGGGGACCCCGATAAACTCATCTTT. It specifies CACDALHLTGDPDKLIF.